This TCR beta chain was captured by sequencing in a study of cytomegalovirus exposure and HLA in healthy donors. Study-wide results and caveats: It was reportedly the case that the classifier diagnosed cytomegalovirus status with high specificity and sensitivity.

The CDR3 has 15 amino acids. V was cut by 3 bases and J by 0 bases, with 12 bases left in between. Germline CDR1 reads ENHRY; CDR2 reads SYGVKD. Note on this clone: Its antigen is not known.

Both 60 Vbeta primers and 13 Jbeta primers went into the PCR. Method: immunoSEQ multiplex PCR; TCRdb's copy keeps in-frame clones and lacks some. The sample contains 70,000 to 95,000 clones, about three fifths of which appear only once. The sample consisted of PBMCs. This clonotype was sampled from a woman aged 25 to 45 in good health and CMV-seropositive. The V and J genes are TRBV10-3 and TRBJ2-7; a weak D match, TRBD1 (6 bases). CDR3 nucleotides: TGTGCCATCAGTGATCCTCGACAGGTCTCCTACGAGCAGTACTTC. As protein: CAISDPRQVSYEQYF.